The 28 T cell receptor beta chains given below trace back to one sample, sequenced in a study of identical twins. TCRdb analysed the 5' RACE reads with MiXCR anew, one entry per CDR3 protein. The data show 210,000 or so distinct CDR3 sequences, 7.5% seen once. In addition, the sample was reused for a study of yellow fever vaccine responses in identical twins.

Sequencing was carried out using memory (CD45RO+) T cells sorted from blood. These receptors were collected from a woman under 30 in good health.

The chain uses TRBV27 and TRBJ2-3, with 7 positions matching TRBD2. With 7 bases clipped from V and 4 bases from J, the junction kept 8 bases outside the gene matches. The CDR3 has 14 residues. The V gene's germline CDR1 is MNHEY and CDR2 SMNVEV (reference sequence). CDR3 bases: TGTGCCAGCACTCTGGGAGGGCCGTCAGATACGCAGTATTTT. Amino acid sequence: CASTLGGPSDTQYF.

This clonotype was picked up many times. Mismatch with germline at one junction end may stem from a read error. This chain links TRBV7-7 with TRBJ2-3, with D unclear. This CDR3 spans 11 amino acids. Germline V gene lookup returns CDR1 SSHAT and CDR2 FNYEAQ (reference sequence). CDR3 loop: CASSLDNTQYF. In DNA, the CDR3 is TGTGCTAGCAGCTTAGACAATACGCAGTATTTT.

This clonotype was seen a handful of times. The V and J genes are TRBV20-1 and TRBJ2-3, with 10 bases matching TRBD2. This CDR3 is built from 16 residues. CDR1 is DFQATT and CDR2 is SNEGSKA in the germline V gene (reference sequence). The CDR3 is CRPELAGRKGTDTQYF. DNA of the CDR3: TGCAGGCCAGAACTAGCGGGACGAAAGGGCACAGATACGCAGTATTTT.

This clonotype was seen only a few times. The V call is TRBV7-2, the J call TRBJ1-1, with 7 positions matching TRBD1. V shed 5 bases and J 0 bases; nucleotides not matched to a gene: 3. Germline values: CDR1 SGHTA, CDR2 FQGNSA. The CDR3 length is 14 residues. The CDR3 loop is CASSRGQLNTEAFF. In nucleotides, the CDR3 is TGTGCCAGCAGCAGGGGACAGCTGAACACTGAAGCTTTCTTT. The full variable domain, with the rest looked up from reference TRBV7-2 and TRBJ1-1, is GAGVSQSPSNKVTEKGKDVELRCDPISGHTALYWYRQSLGQGLEFLIYFQGNSAPDKSGLPSDRFSAERTGGSVSTLTIQRTQQEDSAVYLCASSRGQLNTEAFFGQGTRLTVV.

This clonotype was picked up a small number of times. V is TRBV7-9 and J is TRBJ1-1; 7 bases align to TRBD1. With 5 bases clipped from V and 1 base from J, the junction kept 7 bases outside the gene matches. CDR1 is SEHNR and CDR2 is FQNEAQ in the germline V gene (reference sequence). This CDR3 is 15 amino acids long. CDR3 loop: CASSPGDRTNTEAFF. The DNA of the CDR3 is TGTGCCAGCAGCCCGGGGGACAGAACGAACACTGAAGCTTTCTTT.

This clonotype was seen repeatedly, ten times or more. This chain joins TRBV7-6 and TRBJ2-3; TRBD1 or TRBD2 may be the D gene (5 bases each). This CDR3 has 18 residues. CDR1 is SGHVS, CDR2 FNYEAQ, per germline. V lost 3 bases and J lost 2, with 21 bases in between. CDR3 protein: CASSLGTRLRPTTDTQYF. For the CDR3, the DNA is TGTGCCAGCAGCTTGGGGACCCGGCTCAGACCGACCACAGATACGCAGTATTTT.

This clonotype appeared many times. The rearrangement uses TRBV24-1 and TRBJ2-5, with 7 bases that match TRBD1. Germline V gene data show CDR1 as KGHDR and CDR2 as SFDVKD. The CDR3 spans 16 residues. The trim removed 1 base at V and 2 bases at J, leaving 6 bases unmatched. The CDR3 sequence: CATSDLSTGIQETQYF. The CDR3 nucleotides read TGTGCCACCAGTGATTTATCGACAGGGATTCAAGAGACCCAGTACTTC.

The V call is TRBV7-2, the J call TRBJ2-7; no definite D call. Germline loops: CDR1 SGHTA, CDR2 FQGNSA. V lost 8 bases and J 2 bases, leaving 7 bases between the germline ends. The CDR3 has 11 residues. The CDR3 is CASGQTYEQYF. CDR3 coding DNA: TGTGCCAGCGGGCAGACCTACGAGCAGTACTTC.

This clonotype has a handful of counts. This sequence joins TRBV6-1 and TRBJ2-4, with D tentatively TRBD1 (6 bases). The germline gives CDR1 MNHNS, CDR2 SASEGT. There are 14 residues in the CDR3. V shed 10 bases and J shed 5 bases, with 18 bases lying between them. The DNA for the CDR3 is TGTGCCACTCAGCTTAGGGCAGGGGAAAACATTCAGTACTTC. It codes for CATQLRAGENIQYF.

This clonotype occurred many times. The V and J genes are TRBV18 and TRBJ1-2, with TRBD1 matching over 9 bases. The CDR3 contains 16 residues. Germline V gene sequence: CDR1 KGHSH, CDR2 LQKENI. J gave up 7 bases and V 0 bases, and 9 bases lay outside the gene matches. CDR3 region: CASSPPDRGFYIGYTF. The CDR3 DNA follows: TGTGCCAGCTCACCACCGGACAGGGGTTTTTATATTGGCTACACCTTC.

This clonotype was seen at least ten times. J is TRBJ1-1 and V is TRBV25-1; D is uncertain. With 5 bases removed from V and 2 bases from J, the gap between germline ends came to 6 bases. CDR1 and CDR2 from the germline V gene are MGHDK and SYGVNS. CDR3 length equals 12 residues. Here the CDR3 DNA reads TGTGCCAGCAGTTCTCACAACACTGAAGCTTTCTTT. Translated, it gives CASSSHNTEAFF.

This clonotype has more than one count but fewer than ten. V gene TRBV28 combines with J gene TRBJ2-7; 8 bases agree with TRBD1. Germline-derived CDR1 and CDR2 are MDHEN and SYDVKM. Losses at the gene ends were 3 bases for V and 6 bases for J; bases not matched to a gene: 10. The CDR3 totals 15 residues. The CDR3 spells CASSFLQGVRSEQYF. The CDR3 coding sequence is TGTGCCAGCAGTTTTCTACAGGGGGTTCGATCCGAGCAGTACTTC.

This clonotype was observed a few times. The chain joins TRBV27 to TRBJ2-1; 9 nucleotides align to TRBD2. Trimming cost V 6 bases and J 7 bases; bases outside gene matches: 7. Germline V CDR1 and CDR2: MNHEY, SMNVEV (reference sequence). The CDR3 extends over 14 amino acids. CDR3 amino acids: CASSLSGSWNEQFF. The CDR3 coding sequence is TGTGCCAGCAGCCTTAGCGGGAGTTGGAATGAGCAGTTCTTC.

This clonotype was seen ten or more times. The chain uses TRBV7-6 and TRBJ2-2, with 8 positions matching TRBD1. The CDR3 length is 14 residues. V lost 5 bases and J lost 5; bases outside the gene matches: 4. From germline, CDR1 is SGHVS and CDR2 FNYEAQ. The CDR3 sequence: CASSINRGTGELFF. The CDR3 DNA follows: TGTGCCAGCAGCATAAACAGGGGGACCGGGGAGCTGTTTTTT. The whole variable domain, remainder taken from reference TRBV7-6 and TRBJ2-2, is GAGVSQSPRYKVTKRGQDVALRCDPISGHVSLYWYRQALGQGPEFLTYFNYEAQQDKSGLPNDRFSAERPEGSISTLTIQRTEQRDSAMYRCASSINRGTGELFFGEGSRLTVL.

In its sample, this clonotype was seen many times. This chain uses TRBV3-1 with TRBJ2-3, with 9 bases identical to TRBD1. CDR1 and CDR2 from the germline V gene are LGHDT and YNNKEL (reference sequence). J gave up 2 bases and V 3 bases, and 3 bases lay outside the gene matches. The CDR3 runs to 15 residues. CDR3 residues: CASSQGQGYTDTQYF. The CDR3 region has the DNA TGTGCCAGCAGCCAGGGACAGGGATACACAGATACGCAGTATTTT.

This clonotype was seen ten or more times. This sequence joins TRBV5-1 and TRBJ2-1, with 10 positions matching TRBD2. V was pared by 1 base and J by 9 bases, with 7 bases of the junction left unmatched. The germline V gene encodes CDR1 SGHRS and CDR2 YFSETQ. This CDR3 is built from 15 residues. CDR3 loop: CASSLKRGGYGEQFF. The DNA of the CDR3 is TGCGCCAGCAGCTTGAAGCGGGGGGGTTATGGTGAGCAGTTCTTC.

This clonotype showed up many times. This chain uses TRBV7-8 with TRBJ2-7; 9 bases fit TRBD1. Germline lookup yields CDR1 SGHVS and CDR2 FQNEAQ. The CDR3 consists of 14 residues. V lost 5 bases and J lost 5; bases outside the gene matches: 7. CDR3 in DNA: TGTGCCAGCAGCCTTCGGGACAGGGTGAACGAGCAGTACTTC. Translation gives CASSLRDRVNEQYF.

The chain links TRBV11-2 to TRBJ2-7; no reliable D call. With 0 bases removed from V and 10 bases from J, the gap between germline ends came to 10 bases. The CDR3 contains 12 residues. Germline CDR1 reads SGHAT; CDR2 reads FQNNGV. The CDR3: CASSLDWRPQYF. In DNA form, the CDR3 reads TGTGCCAGCAGCTTAGATTGGCGGCCACAGTACTTC.

This clonotype was seen a handful of times. The CDR3, as DNA: TGCAGTGCTAGAGGAGGGCGAGCTGGGGCCAACGTCCTGACTTTC. Translating gives CSARGGRAGANVLTF. This chain joins TRBV20-1 and TRBJ2-6; D may be TRBD2 (5 bases). Germline V gene sequence: CDR1 DFQATT, CDR2 SNEGSKA (reference sequence). Trimming cost V 1 base and J 2 bases, with 9 bases left between them. CDR3 size: 15 residues.

This clonotype was counted only a few times. The chain carries TRBV6-1 and TRBJ2-7; D perhaps matches TRBD1 (5 bases). The V gene's germline CDR1 is MNHNS and CDR2 SASEGT. V was clipped by 6 bases and J by 2 bases, with 11 bases between them. CDR3 length equals 13 residues. This CDR3 is CASRTSDTYEQYF. The CDR3, as DNA: TGTGCCAGCAGGACATCGGACACCTACGAGCAGTACTTC.

The sample holds a few counts of this clonotype. V is TRBV5-1 and J is TRBJ2-5; 7 bases are a match to TRBD1. V gave up 0 bases and J gave up 0 bases; unmatched junction bases: 2. The CDR3 has 15 residues. CDR1 is SGHRS and CDR2 is YFSETQ in the germline V gene. CDR3 in DNA: TGCGCCAGCAGCTTGGTGGGACAGAACCAAGAGACCCAGTACTTC. This codes for CASSLVGQNQETQYF.

This chain connects TRBV7-2 to TRBJ2-7; a possible D gene is TRBD1 (6 bases). The V end lost 2 bases, the J end lost 2 bases, and 13 bases lay between the germline ends. Germline CDR1 SGHTA, CDR2 FQGNSA. CDR3 length equals 15 residues. As DNA, the CDR3 is TGTGCCAGCAGCTTACTTTGGGGGCCAGCCTACGAGCAGTACTTC. Translated, it gives CASSLLWGPAYEQYF.

This clonotype was seen more than once but under ten times. The chain has TRBV4-3 and TRBJ2-3; tentative D call: TRBD2 (6 bases). The CDR3 is 16 amino acids. The germline V and J ends were trimmed by 3 bases and 6 bases, with 19 bases remaining between them. Germline loops: CDR1 LGHNA, CDR2 YSLEER. The CDR3: CASSQGEAITEDTQYF. As DNA, the CDR3 is TGCGCCAGCAGCCAGGGGGAGGCCATCACAGAGGATACGCAGTATTTT.

This chain connects TRBV24-1 to TRBJ2-7; D is ambiguous. This CDR3 has 13 amino acids. The ends were cut back, 1 base at V and 10 bases at J, with 13 bases in the middle. Germline-derived CDR1 and CDR2 are KGHDR and SFDVKD. The CDR3 coding sequence is TGTGCCACCAGTGATTTCAAGGGAAAGTTCCAGTACTTC. Translating gives CATSDFKGKFQYF.

The table lists this clonotype with a few counts. This chain uses TRBV7-2 with TRBJ2-3; no definite D call. The CDR3 loop spans 12 amino acids. V gave up 3 bases and J gave up 6 bases, with 7 bases separating them. The germline V gene encodes CDR1 SGHTA and CDR2 FQGNSA. CDR3 sequence: CASSFEWDTQYF. The CDR3 DNA reads TGTGCCAGCAGCTTCGAGTGGGATACGCAGTATTTT.

The chain couples TRBV7-2 to TRBJ2-7; D might be TRBD1 (5 bases). Trimming removed 5 bases from V and 0 bases from J, with 20 bases in between. Per germline, CDR1 SGHTA and CDR2 FQGNSA. The CDR3 is 17 amino acids. As DNA, the CDR3 is TGTGCCAGCAGCCCCGTGGGTGGGGCCAGACCCTCCTACGAGCAGTACTTC. Protein sequence: CASSPVGGARPSYEQYF.

In this sample, this clonotype turned up many times. This sequence joins TRBV27 and TRBJ2-7; tentatively, D is TRBD2 (5 bases). V lost 2 bases, J lost 3 bases, and 11 bases lay in between. Looked up from germline, CDR1 is MNHEY and CDR2 is SMNVEV (reference sequence). CDR3 length equals 14 residues. The CDR3 protein is CASSLTAADYEQYF. CDR3 sequence (DNA): TGTGCCAGCAGTTTAACAGCGGCCGACTACGAGCAGTACTTC.

The J gene is TRBJ1-2, the V gene TRBV5-4; D gene uncertain. V shed 4 bases and J shed 4 bases, with 5 bases lying between them. CDR1 and CDR2 from the germline V gene are SGHNT and YYREEE (reference sequence). The CDR3 totals 11 residues. CDR3 DNA: TGTGCCAGCAGCGGCAGCTATGGCTACACCTTC. Its protein product is CASSGSYGYTF.